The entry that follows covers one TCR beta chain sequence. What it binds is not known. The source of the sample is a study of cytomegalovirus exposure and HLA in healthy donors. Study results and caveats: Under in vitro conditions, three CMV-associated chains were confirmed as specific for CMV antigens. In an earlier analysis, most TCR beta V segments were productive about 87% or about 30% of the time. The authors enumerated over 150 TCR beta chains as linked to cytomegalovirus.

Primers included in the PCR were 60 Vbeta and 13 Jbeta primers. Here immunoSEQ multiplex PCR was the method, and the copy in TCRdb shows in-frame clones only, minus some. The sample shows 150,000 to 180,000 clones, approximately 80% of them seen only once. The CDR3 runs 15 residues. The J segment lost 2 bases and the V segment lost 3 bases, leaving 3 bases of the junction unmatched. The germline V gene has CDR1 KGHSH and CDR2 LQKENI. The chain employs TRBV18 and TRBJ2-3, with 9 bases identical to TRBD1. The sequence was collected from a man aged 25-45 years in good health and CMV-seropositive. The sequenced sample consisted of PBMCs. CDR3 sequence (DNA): TGTGCCAGCTCACCGGGACAGGGAGTCACAGATACGCAGTATTTT. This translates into CASSPGQGVTDTQYF.